One T cell receptor (beta chain) is described in this entry. This clonotype has just a few counts. Its recognized antigen is unknown. No base quality values were provided; no much bigger clone lies one nucleotide off. These data originate in a study of human T cells and chemical hapten exposure (dated by TCRdb to about 2021). Notes on the research overall: For sensitization, 2% DPC in acetone was applied to a roughly 2 cm by roughly 2 cm area of upper inner arm skin. Weekly therapeutic DPC doses were additionally applied to the scalp of patients throughout the roughly 25-week study period. Patch tests used Finn chambers with 0.01% DPC on the upper back, scored after 6 days by International Contact Dermatitis Research Group standards. The mostly female patient cohort included alopecia areata with under or over 50% scalp involvement, alopecia totalis and alopecia universalis. Libraries were pooled for sequencing, and per-sample TCR yields varied mainly because of small differences in library volumes within the pool. In alopecia patients, the study followed how the peripheral blood TCR repertoire changed in vivo over primary and secondary sensitization to diphenylcyclopropenone (DPC), a hapten. Blood was sampled from patients pre-sensitization (week 0) and at 2, 6 and about 24 weeks after DPC sensitization. About 27 alopecia patients gave blood for TCR sequencing at one to four time points (pre-sensitization, 2, 6 and 24 weeks). Results and caveats for the whole study, not just this receptor: No change with DPC sensitization was found in the number of TCRs above 1 in 1000 frequency, and no evidence of global repertoire structure alterations was found. Alopecia, a presumed autoimmune disease, was present in all patients, so the immune response of the patients might differ from that of healthy individuals. Repeated subsampling changed both the strength of the expansion versus patch-test correlation and the threshold at which the correlation became significant. Compared with pre-sensitization or healthy control sets, expanded TCRs formed significantly more large CDR3 similarity clusters, which is consistent with antigen-driven responses. The number of PT1 expanded TCRs positively correlated with patch test score, significant at thresholds 8, 16 and 32 but not 4.

The time point label, read with the paper, signifies: patch test 1, 2 weeks after DPC sensitization. This specimen's treatment or condition label, interpreted: therapeutic diphenylcyclopropenone sensitization with weekly scalp DPC. At each patch-test visit, blood was drawn before the patch test was applied. Eligible patients were aged 18 to 70, diagnosed with alopecia, deemed suitable for DPC therapy, and excluded if pregnant. Total RNA was extracted from unfractionated whole blood that had been collected in Tempus Blood RNA tubes. To prepare the library, RACE was applied. Sequenced using a NextSeq 500. During library preparation, unique molecular identifiers were attached to individual cDNA molecules so that TCRs could be counted quantitatively and reproducibly. Each blood RNA sample was used to sequence both TCR alpha and TCR beta chains. In the original analysis: The median number of TCRs per sample was approximately 93,000, ranging from roughly 23,224 to 690,600. V, J and CDR3 annotation of the TCR reads was carried out using the Decombinator software suite. To make PS versus PT1 abundance plots, every sample was subsampled to the same number of TCRs (28,000). Expanded TCRs were defined as absent before sensitization and observed at least eight times at the 2-week time point. TCRdb reanalyzed the raw reads on its own, using fastp at Q25 for trimming and MiXCR for clone calling, and kept in-frame beta chains. Rows with one shared CDR3 protein collapse into an entry with the most common genes and DNA. TCRdb's processing, not the authors', yielded these V and J calls. Present in this sample are 300,000 to 400,000 distinct CDR3 sequences, roughly 6.9% of which were seen just once. The ten biggest clones cover around 8.4% of the sample.

The CDR3 holds 14 amino acids from the cysteine to the phenylalanine. Here the CDR3 DNA is all that survives: 42 bases in frame from base 1. V lost 3 bases and J lost 2 bases; the stretch between them is 11 bases long. The sequence joins TRBV12-3 or TRBV12-4 to TRBJ2-7, with the D gene too uncertain to name. Sample: whole blood, taken in connection with sensitization to the hapten diphenylcyclopropenone (DPC). This receptor was taken from a woman under 30 with alopecia areata. Some clones in this sample may be carry-over from other donors' samples. The nucleotides read TGTGCCAGCAGTTTGCGGCCCGGACCCTACGAGCAGTACTTC. Translated, it reads CASSLRPGPYEQYF.